What follows are 27 T cell receptor beta chains derived from one specimen sequenced in a study of T cell responses to AZD1222 COVID-19 vaccine. Method: immunoSEQ multiplex PCR; TCRdb's copy keeps in-frame clones and lacks some. There are around 180,000 clones in the sample; 87% occur only once, and 2% to 3% lies in the top ten. This material consisted of peripheral blood, taken on day 0 of AZD1222 vaccination. These receptors originate from an adult in good health.

The gene calls are TRBV18 and TRBJ1-1, with unresolved D. CDR3 length: 16 residues. Germline V gene lookup returns CDR1 KGHSH and CDR2 LQKENI. Between the trimmed V and J ends, which lost 1 base and 2 bases, there was a span of 14 bases. The CDR3 reads CASSPLARQPNTEAFF. The DNA of the CDR3 is TGTGCCAGCTCACCACTCGCCCGTCAGCCTAACACTGAAGCTTTCTTT.

This rearrangement joins TRBV23-1 to TRBJ1-4; TRBD1 matches at 10 bases. TRBV23-1 is sorted into the ORF group, with uncertain function. The V and J ends lost 0 bases and 7 bases, in that order; junction bases with no gene match: 2. The CDR3 totals 15 residues. The CDR3 is CASSQSTGGGEKLFF. The CDR3 DNA reads as TGCGCCAGCAGTCAATCGACAGGGGGCGGTGAAAAACTGTTTTTT.

As for this clone: The sample holds other DNA sequences that translate to the same CDR3. V and J are TRBV6-1 and TRBJ2-7; D is ambiguous. The germline V and J ends were trimmed by 3 bases and 4 bases, with 4 bases remaining between them. Germline values: CDR1 MNHNS, CDR2 SASEGT. The CDR3 totals 11 residues. The CDR3: CASSDNYEQYF. CDR3 DNA sequence: TGTGCCAGCAGTGATAATTACGAGCAGTACTTC.

This chain uses TRBV2 with TRBJ2-7, with a possible D match to TRBD1 (6 bases). V was clipped by 7 bases and J by 2 bases, with 9 bases between them. Per germline, CDR1 SNHLY and CDR2 FYNNEI. The CDR3 extends over 12 amino acids. CDR3 loop: CASKTGPYEQYF. CDR3 nucleotide sequence: TGTGCCAGCAAGACAGGCCCCTACGAGCAGTACTTC.

The V gene is TRBV6-6, the J gene TRBJ2-7; 10 nucleotides align to TRBD1. Germline CDR1 reads MNHNY; CDR2 reads SVGAGI (reference sequence). The CDR3 has 14 residues. The trim removed 7 bases at V and 2 bases at J, leaving 5 bases unmatched. The CDR3 here is CASTMGQGTYEQYF. Written as DNA, the CDR3 is TGTGCCAGCACTATGGGACAGGGGACCTACGAGCAGTACTTC.

This sequence joins TRBV18 and TRBJ1-2; D is possibly TRBD1 (6 bases). The CDR3 has 15 amino acids. The V end lost 6 bases, the J end lost 0 bases, and 14 bases lay between the germline ends. The V gene's germline CDR1 is KGHSH and CDR2 LQKENI. The CDR3 reads CASSPGTQANYGYTF. Written as DNA, the CDR3 is TGTGCCAGCTCGCCCGGGACACAAGCTAACTATGGCTACACCTTC.

The chain is built from TRBV7-7 and TRBJ2-3; TRBD1 aligns across 11 bases. Germline V gene sequence: CDR1 SSHAT, CDR2 FNYEAQ (reference sequence). V dropped 5 bases and J dropped 2; count of bases not matched to a gene: 3. The CDR3 runs 15 residues. The CDR3 DNA is TGTGCCAGCAGCGGGGACAGGGGGTACACAGATACGCAGTATTTT. Translating gives CASSGDRGYTDTQYF.

The gene calls are TRBV6-6 and TRBJ1-2; no reliable D call. Between the trimmed V and J ends, which lost 5 bases and 0 bases, there was a span of 7 bases. The germline gives CDR1 MNHNY, CDR2 SVGAGI (reference sequence). The CDR3 spans 13 residues. The CDR3 nucleotides are TGTGCCAGCAGTCCCGGGTCTAACTATGGCTACACCTTC. This translates into CASSPGSNYGYTF.

The chain joins TRBV30 to TRBJ2-7; D possibly uses TRBD1 or TRBD2 (6 bases each). This CDR3 has 12 residues. Germline values: CDR1 GTSNPN, CDR2 SVGIG (reference sequence). The V gene lost 8 bases and the J gene lost 4 bases, with 15 bases spanning the gap. CDR3 protein: CAGGQGNYEQYF. The CDR3 region has the DNA TGTGCCGGGGGGCAGGGGAATTACGAGCAGTACTTC. Looking up the rest from reference TRBV30 and TRBJ2-7 gives the full variable domain: SQTIHQWPATLVQPVGSPLSLECTVEGTSNPNLYWYRQAAGRGLQLLFYSVGIGQISSEVPQNLSASRPQDRQFILSSKKLLLSDSGFYLCAGGQGNYEQYFGPGTRLTVT.

The rearrangement uses TRBV6-5 and TRBJ1-1; 8 positions match TRBD1. V dropped 3 bases and J dropped 4; count of bases not matched to a gene: 7. This CDR3 comprises 15 residues. Germline V lookup: CDR1 MNHEY, CDR2 SVGAGI. This CDR3 reads CASSYVRGRSTEAFF. The CDR3 region has the DNA TGTGCCAGCAGTTATGTCAGGGGGCGAAGCACTGAAGCTTTCTTT.

CDR3 residues: CASSSLDTQYF. Written as DNA, the CDR3 is TGTGCCAGCAGTTCTCTGGATACGCAGTATTTT. The chain joins TRBV6-5 to TRBJ2-3; the D is unclear. The CDR3 is 11 amino acids. Trimming took 4 bases from V and 6 from J, leaving 5 bases between them. Germline V gives CDR1 MNHEY, CDR2 SVGAGI.

This clone was observed a single time. J is TRBJ2-7 and V is TRBV5-6; tentatively, D is TRBD2 (5 bases). Germline CDR1 reads SGHDT; CDR2 reads YYEEEE. Trimming left V 0 bases short and J 3 bases short, with 10 bases between. The CDR3 runs 14 residues. CDR3 sequence: CASSLGLTYYEQYF. The CDR3 DNA is TGTGCCAGCAGCTTGGGACTAACCTACTACGAGCAGTACTTC.

The chain employs TRBV4-1 and TRBJ2-1, with TRBD2 matching 12 bases. The CDR3 sequence is 19 residues long. CDR1 is MGHRA, CDR2 YSYEKL, per germline. After removal of 1 base from V and 5 bases from J, the junction contained 12 bases not matched to a gene. The CDR3, as DNA: TGCGCCAGCAGCCAAGGTCGTCTCACTAGCGGGAGGCCTCACAATGAGCAGTTCTTC. This codes for CASSQGRLTSGRPHNEQFF.

The DNA for the CDR3 is TGTGCCAGCAGCTTAGGCCTAGCGGCCTCTTTCACCGGGGAGCTGTTTTTT. Protein: CASSLGLAASFTGELFF. The gene calls are TRBV11-2 and TRBJ2-2; 7 bases line up with TRBD2. V lost 1 base and J lost 4; bases outside the gene matches: 9. The CDR3 spans 17 residues. Looked up from germline, CDR1 is SGHAT and CDR2 is FQNNGV.

This clone was seen once. The rearrangement joins TRBV28 to TRBJ2-7; possible D gene TRBD1, 5 bases. The germline V gene has CDR1 MDHEN and CDR2 SYDVKM. V was trimmed by 3 bases and J by 1 base, leaving 10 bases between them. The CDR3 contains 14 residues. The CDR3 coding sequence is TGTGCCAGCAGTTTGGCAGGGATTTCCTACGAGCAGTACTTC. This codes for CASSLAGISYEQYF.

The chain links TRBV6-5 to TRBJ2-3; TRBD1 matches 7 bases. There are 15 residues in the CDR3. V gave up 8 bases and J gave up 0 bases; unmatched junction bases: 8. CDR1 is MNHEY and CDR2 is SVGAGI in the germline V gene. The CDR3 loop reads CASHITGVSTDTQYF. The CDR3 DNA sequence: TGTGCCAGCCACATAACAGGGGTTAGCACAGATACGCAGTATTTT.

This clone has just one count. CDR3 sequence (DNA): TGTGCCAGCAGCCAAGGCGCCGGGACTTTAGGTTCACCCCTCCACTTT. Its protein is CASSQGAGTLGSPLHF. The chain links TRBV4-2 to TRBJ1-6; maybe TRBD1 (5 bases). This CDR3 region has 16 residues. The V end was cut by 1 base, the J end by 9 bases, with 16 bases between. Germline-derived CDR1 and CDR2 are LGHNA and YNFKEQ.

The gene calls are TRBV11-2 and TRBJ2-5; D remains ambiguous. The CDR3 totals 15 residues. The germline V gene has CDR1 SGHAT and CDR2 FQNNGV. With 7 bases removed from V and 5 bases from J, the gap between germline ends came to 20 bases. CDR3 DNA sequence: TGTGCCAGCATCCCTTCTCAGGTGAGGTGGGAGACCCAGTACTTC. This encodes CASIPSQVRWETQYF. The entire variable domain, with the rest obtained from reference TRBV11-2 and TRBJ2-5, is as follows: EAGVAQSPRYKIIEKRQSVAFWCNPISGHATLYWYQQILGQGPKLLIQFQNNGVVDDSQLPKDRFSAERLKGVDSTLKIQPAKLEDSAVYLCASIPSQVRWETQYFGPGTRLLVL.

The V call is TRBV30, the J call TRBJ2-6, with D unclear. Germline CDR1 reads GTSNPN; CDR2 reads SVGIG (reference sequence). V was trimmed by 5 bases and J by 0 bases, leaving 8 bases between them. The CDR3 runs to 14 residues. CDR3 residues: CAWDGASGANVLTF. CDR3 DNA: TGTGCCTGGGACGGCGCCTCTGGGGCCAACGTCCTGACTTTC.

The rearrangement joins TRBV2 to TRBJ2-7, with TRBD1 identical over 10 bases. CDR1 SNHLY and CDR2 FYNNEI come from the germline V gene. The CDR3 is made up of 16 amino acids. The junction had 11 bases not matched to a gene; V was cut back by 6 bases and J by 3 bases. CDR3: CASRERGTGVLYEQYF. DNA for the CDR3: TGTGCCAGCAGGGAGCGGGGGACAGGGGTTCTCTACGAGCAGTACTTC.

The chain recombines TRBV2 with TRBJ1-2, with a weak D call TRBD1 (5 bases). Trimming removed 6 bases at V and 1 base at J, with 12 bases between. Germline V gene data show CDR1 as SNHLY and CDR2 as FYNNEI. The CDR3 is 14 amino acids. The CDR3 region has the DNA TGTGCCAGCAGGACGGGACGGATTAACTATGGCTACACCTTC. It is translated as CASRTGRINYGYTF.

The CDR3 region is CASSEGQENQPQHF. The CDR3 DNA is TGTGCCAGCAGTGAAGGACAGGAAAATCAGCCCCAGCATTTT. V and J are TRBV6-1 and TRBJ1-5; TRBD1 is a possible D gene (6 bases). The CDR3 totals 14 residues. Germline assignment: CDR1 MNHNS and CDR2 SASEGT. The V and J ends lost 1 base and 4 bases respectively, with 8 bases between them.

The J gene is TRBJ2-1, the V gene TRBV28; D is unclear. The germline gives CDR1 MDHEN, CDR2 SYDVKM. Trimming shortened V by 3 bases and J by 9 bases, and 9 bases separated the two germline ends. CDR3 length: 12 residues. This chain's CDR3 is CASSFATGEQFF. The CDR3 DNA reads TGTGCCAGCAGTTTCGCCACTGGTGAGCAGTTCTTC.

The rearrangement joins TRBV5-5 to TRBJ2-3, with D possibly matching TRBD1 (6 bases). The V and J ends lost 3 bases and 2 bases respectively, with 7 bases between them. This CDR3 has 13 residues. Germline CDR1 SGHKS, CDR2 YYEKEE (reference sequence). The CDR3 DNA reads as TGTGCCAGCAGCTGGACAGCCACAGATACGCAGTATTTT. Its protein is CASSWTATDTQYF.

The chain has TRBV7-8 and TRBJ2-1, with 8 positions matching TRBD2. Germline trimming cut 1 base from V and 0 bases from J; bases unmatched to any gene: 8. Germline assignment: CDR1 SGHVS and CDR2 FQNEAQ. This CDR3 spans 18 amino acids. The CDR3 here is CASSLGAAGVRSYNEQFF. The DNA for the CDR3 is TGTGCCAGCAGCTTAGGTGCAGCGGGGGTTCGCTCCTACAATGAGCAGTTCTTC.

This chain uses TRBV27 with TRBJ1-2; D remains unclear. Trimming took 7 bases from V and 10 from J, leaving 19 bases between them. Per germline, CDR1 MNHEY and CDR2 SMNVEV (reference sequence). This CDR3 comprises 13 residues. CDR3 DNA: TGTGCCAGCAAGAGAGCAGGAGAGGGTGCCTACACCTTC. It codes for CASKRAGEGAYTF.

This clone appeared once. This sequence joins TRBV2 and TRBJ1-1, with D possibly matching TRBD1 (5 bases). Trimming took off 7 bases at V and 6 bases at J, with 18 bases between the two ends. CDR3 length: 14 amino acids. CDR1 and CDR2 (germline): SNHLY, FYNNEI. CDR3 nucleotide sequence: TGTGCCAGCACTGAGCTAGGGGTCAATCCTGAAGCTTTCTTT. As protein: CASTELGVNPEAFF.